Listed below are T cell receptor beta chains from one sample, sequenced in a study of cytomegalovirus exposure and HLA in healthy donors. Sequenced by immunoSEQ multiplex PCR; TCRdb stores in-frame clones only, minus some. The sample lists roughly 56,000 clones; approximately 89% were seen once. What was sequenced was PBMCs. The receptors derive from a man between 18 and 29 years old in good health and CMV-seronegative. Each CDR3 is given without its conserved first and last residue.

v_gene | CDR3aa
TRBV15 | ATSTPTGNFYEQY
TRBV13 | ASTPAGYDTQY
TRBV6-5 | ATIVGDHEQY
TRBV4-1 | ASSPRDNSYEQY
TRBV6-5 | ASSYSRITDTQY
TRBV4-2 | ASSQGGASSYNEQF
TRBV12-5 | ASGSGTGEYEQY
TRBV11-2 | ASSTGLIRETQY
TRBV9 | ASSVGGDTQY
TRBV5-1 | ASKAGQSDYGYT
TRBV29-1 | SVEVDSNQPQH
TRBV28 | ASRPYRQGDGNTIY